The next 29 T cell receptor beta chains were all read from a single sample in a study of shared clonotypes between healthy human individuals. Clones were read by immunoSEQ multiplex PCR, and TCRdb kept only the in-frame ones, dropping some. Of over 1.5 million clones listed, 95% to 99% are singletons. Sequenced: naive CD4+ T cells sorted from blood. Subset described: CD45RA+ positively selected. The receptors stem from a man aged 30 to 39 in good health.

This sequence joins TRBV4-3 and TRBJ2-7; tentative D call: TRBD2 (5 bases). The V gene lost 3 bases and the J gene lost 3 bases, with 15 bases spanning the gap. The CDR3 is made up of 15 amino acids. Germline V lookup: CDR1 LGHNA, CDR2 YSLEER. The CDR3 region is CASSQDTSFHYEQYF. The DNA of the CDR3 is TGCGCCAGCAGCCAGGATACTAGTTTTCACTACGAGCAGTACTTC.

V gene TRBV10-3 combines with J gene TRBJ2-3; TRBD1 aligns across 9 bases. Unmatched junction bases numbered 9, after V lost 2 bases and J lost 6 bases. Germline lookup yields CDR1 ENHRY and CDR2 SYGVKD. This CDR3 has 16 residues. The CDR3 region is CAISEGRGTGLDTQYF. The CDR3 nucleotides are TGTGCCATCAGTGAGGGGCGCGGGACAGGGTTGGATACGCAGTATTTT.

J is TRBJ2-3 and V is TRBV29-1; TRBD2 agrees at 10 bases. Germline CDR1 is SQVTM and CDR2 is ANQGSEA. The CDR3 length is 14 residues. V was pared by 5 bases and J by 6 bases, with 8 bases of the junction left unmatched. CDR3 protein: CSVRSSGSADTQYF. The DNA for the CDR3 is TGCAGCGTTAGGTCTAGCGGGAGCGCGGATACGCAGTATTTT.

This chain joins TRBV7-3 and TRBJ1-5; 10 bases line up with TRBD1. Germline CDR1 is SGHTA and CDR2 is FQGTGA. V trimming: 5 bases; J trimming: 2 bases; junction bases outside the gene matches: 6. This CDR3 region has 16 residues. The CDR3 DNA is TGTGCCAGCAGCCCGGACAGGGGGGAAGGCAATCAGCCCCAGCATTTT. Protein product: CASSPDRGEGNQPQHF.

The V gene is TRBV5-1, the J gene TRBJ1-5; TRBD1 agrees at 7 bases. CDR1 is SGHRS, CDR2 YFSETQ, per germline. Trimming removed 5 bases from V and 5 bases from J; junction bases left unmatched: 7. This CDR3 is 14 amino acids long. The CDR3 bases are TGCGCCAGCAGTGAGGGACAGAAGGATCAGCCCCAGCATTTT. Translated: CASSEGQKDQPQHF.

J is TRBJ2-7 and V is TRBV10-3, with D perhaps TRBD1 (5 bases). The CDR3 has 14 residues. Per the germline V gene, CDR1 is ENHRY and CDR2 is SYGVKD. V was trimmed by 11 bases and J by 0 bases, leaving 17 bases between them. Here the CDR3 DNA reads TGTGCCGCTACAGGACCACCCCTCTCCTACGAGCAGTACTTC. It codes for CAATGPPLSYEQYF.

This clone was seen just once. The J gene is TRBJ1-4, the V gene TRBV7-6; no definite D call. The CDR3 sequence is 13 residues long. Trimming removed 3 bases from V and 5 bases from J, with 7 bases in between. In germline, CDR1 is SGHVS, CDR2 FNYEAQ. The CDR3, as DNA: TGTGCCAGCAGCTTCAGAGTAAATGAAAAACTGTTTTTT. This gives the protein CASSFRVNEKLFF. Full variable domain (outside the CDR3, taken from reference TRBV7-6 and TRBJ1-4): GAGVSQSPRYKVTKRGQDVALRCDPISGHVSLYWYRQALGQGPEFLTYFNYEAQQDKSGLPNDRFSAERPEGSISTLTIQRTEQRDSAMYRCASSFRVNEKLFFGSGTQLSVL.

V gene TRBV9 combines with J gene TRBJ1-1; D is unclear. Germline loops: CDR1 SGDLS, CDR2 YYNGEE. V lost 4 bases, J lost 0 bases, and 10 bases lay in between. CDR3 length: 14 amino acids. The CDR3 spells CASSPTAMNTEAFF. In DNA form, the CDR3 reads TGTGCCAGCAGCCCCACAGCAATGAACACTGAAGCTTTCTTT.

The V call is TRBV18, the J call TRBJ1-2; D is undetermined. The CDR3 has 16 residues. Trimming removed 3 bases from V and 2 bases from J, with 16 bases in between. In germline, CDR1 is KGHSH, CDR2 LQKENI. In DNA, the CDR3 is TGTGCCAGCTCACCCTGGGAGGTGCAGCTAAACTATGGCTACACCTTC. Translated, it gives CASSPWEVQLNYGYTF.

V is TRBV29-1 and J is TRBJ1-3; D is unresolved. CDR3 length: 10 residues. Germline values: CDR1 SQVTM, CDR2 ANQGSEA. V was shortened by 3 bases and J by 16 bases, with 13 bases between the two germline ends. The CDR3 spells CSVEGRGKYF. CDR3 in DNA: TGCAGCGTTGAGGGTCGGGGTAAGTATTTT.

Concerning this clone: This sample includes further DNA sequences coding for the same CDR3. The chain is built from TRBV5-1 and TRBJ2-1; TRBD2 agrees at 8 bases. Looked up from germline, CDR1 is SGHRS and CDR2 is YFSETQ. The CDR3 spans 15 residues. The junction had 2 bases not matched to a gene; V was cut back by 0 bases and J by 3 bases. In DNA, the CDR3 is TGCGCCAGCAGCTTGGGAGCGGGAGTCTACAATGAGCAGTTCTTC. Amino acid sequence: CASSLGAGVYNEQFF.

The chain is built from TRBV28 and TRBJ2-2, with a possible D match to TRBD2 (6 bases). The CDR3 covers 15 residues. V lost 4 bases and J 2 bases, leaving 11 bases between the germline ends. Germline V lookup: CDR1 MDHEN, CDR2 SYDVKM. CDR3 DNA sequence: TGTGCCAGCAGTTCTGCCGGGACTAACACCGGGGAGCTGTTTTTT. Encoded protein: CASSSAGTNTGELFF.

The chain combines TRBV29-1 with TRBJ2-3; 7 bases match TRBD2. V lost 5 bases and J lost 6; bases outside the gene matches: 5. Germline-derived CDR1 and CDR2 are SQVTM and ANQGSEA. The CDR3 is 12 amino acids. For the CDR3, the DNA is TGCAGCGTTCTCTCGCGGGAGGATACGCAGTATTTT. Amino acid sequence: CSVLSREDTQYF.

The chain has TRBV6-6 and TRBJ2-7; a weak D match, TRBD1 (8 bases). Germline CDR1 and CDR2: MNHNY and SVGAGI (reference sequence). Trimming left V 6 bases short and J 7 bases short, with 19 bases between. The CDR3 extends over 14 amino acids. The CDR3 DNA is TGTGCCAGCAGCCTGGGGGGGACAGGTCGTGAGCAGTACTTC. Residues: CASSLGGTGREQYF.

The chain couples TRBV28 to TRBJ1-3, with D maybe TRBD1 (5 bases). CDR3 length equals 13 residues. The germline V and J ends were trimmed by 5 bases and 4 bases, with 9 bases remaining between them. Germline V gene lookup returns CDR1 MDHEN and CDR2 SYDVKM. The CDR3 protein is CASSSSGGNTIYF. DNA of the CDR3: TGTGCCAGCAGTAGCTCAGGGGGAAACACCATATATTTT.

The chain uses TRBV28 and TRBJ2-2, with 11 bases matching TRBD1. V shed 4 bases and J 7 bases; nucleotides not matched to a gene: 11. The length of the CDR3 is 17 residues. Germline V gives CDR1 MDHEN, CDR2 SYDVKM. In nucleotides, the CDR3 is TGTGCCAGCAGTTCCCCAGGACAGGGGGCGCAGGGCGGGGAGCTGTTTTTT. As protein: CASSSPGQGAQGGELFF.

V gene TRBV4-1 combines with J gene TRBJ2-7, with TRBD1 matching 11 bases. J gave up 4 bases and V 2 bases, and 4 bases lay outside the gene matches. There are 15 residues in the CDR3. CDR1 and CDR2 from the germline V gene are MGHRA and YSYEKL. The CDR3 region has the DNA TGCGCCAGCAGCCAACGGGACAGGGGGGGATACGAGCAGTACTTC. Translated, it gives CASSQRDRGGYEQYF.

The CDR3 nucleotides are TGTGCCAGCTCTACAGGGGACCGGGAGACCCAGTACTTC. Amino acids: CASSTGDRETQYF. V and J are TRBV18 and TRBJ2-5, with 7 bases lining up with TRBD1. The V gene end was trimmed by 6 bases and the J gene end by 5 bases; junction bases not matched to a gene: 6. The CDR3 has 13 amino acids. Germline assignment: CDR1 KGHSH and CDR2 LQKENI.

The rearrangement joins TRBV5-1 to TRBJ2-1; D may be TRBD1 (6 bases). Germline V gives CDR1 SGHRS, CDR2 YFSETQ. V was trimmed by 6 bases and J by 7 bases, leaving 14 bases between them. The CDR3 extends over 13 amino acids. CDR3 in amino acids: CASTFGTRNEQFF. The DNA for the CDR3 is TGCGCCAGCACTTTCGGGACAAGGAATGAGCAGTTCTTC.

This chain links TRBV7-3 with TRBJ2-6; maybe TRBD1 (5 bases). The CDR3 runs to 16 residues. Germline V lookup: CDR1 SGHTA, CDR2 FQGTGA. Trimming removed 5 bases at V and 0 bases at J, with 11 bases between. The CDR3 nucleotides are TGTGCCAGCAGCCGAGACAGCTTCTCTGGGGCCAACGTCCTGACTTTC. It yields the protein CASSRDSFSGANVLTF.

As for this clone: Other DNA sequences from this sample encode an identical CDR3 as well. The chain joins TRBV11-2 to TRBJ2-2; no reliable D call. The V and J ends lost 3 bases and 1 base respectively, with 6 bases between them. From germline, CDR1 is SGHAT and CDR2 FQNNGV. The CDR3 spans 14 residues. This CDR3 reads CASSLKGNTGELFF. As DNA, the CDR3 is TGTGCCAGCAGCTTGAAGGGGAACACCGGGGAGCTGTTTTTT.

This sequence joins TRBV2 and TRBJ2-3; D might be TRBD2 (5 bases). CDR3 size: 15 residues. Looked up from germline, CDR1 is SNHLY and CDR2 is FYNNEI. V was shortened by 5 bases and J by 6 bases, with 18 bases between the two germline ends. In DNA form, the CDR3 reads TGTGCCAGCAGTTCCAGCGGCCCACATGCGGATACGCAGTATTTT. It is translated as CASSSSGPHADTQYF.

The chain is built from TRBV6-6 and TRBJ1-3, with no clear D. Trimming shortened V by 6 bases and J by 0 bases, and 3 bases separated the two germline ends. This CDR3 is built from 12 residues. Per germline, CDR1 MNHNY and CDR2 SVGAGI (reference sequence). CDR3 residues: CASSPSGNTIYF. The CDR3 nucleotides read TGTGCCAGCAGCCCCTCTGGAAACACCATATATTTT.

The rearrangement uses TRBV18 and TRBJ1-1; D is perhaps TRBD1 (5 bases). The length of the CDR3 is 13 residues. Between the trimmed V and J ends, which lost 6 bases and 5 bases, there was a span of 13 bases. CDR1 and CDR2 from the germline V gene are KGHSH and LQKENI. CDR3 region: CASSAGRETEAFF. Here the CDR3 DNA reads TGTGCCAGCTCTGCGGGGCGAGAGACTGAAGCTTTCTTT.

V is TRBV27 and J is TRBJ2-1; 9 nucleotides line up with TRBD2. The V and J ends lost 6 bases and 2 bases, in that order; junction bases with no gene match: 5. CDR1 and CDR2 (germline): MNHEY, SMNVEV (reference sequence). This CDR3 contains 15 residues. The CDR3 DNA reads as TGTGCCAGCAGCTTAGCGGGAGTTCCCTACAATGAGCAGTTCTTC. Amino acid sequence: CASSLAGVPYNEQFF.

The chain joins TRBV7-9 to TRBJ1-1; TRBD1 might be the D (6 bases). V lost 6 bases to trimming and J lost 7 bases, with 27 bases between them. The germline V gene encodes CDR1 SEHNR and CDR2 FQNEAQ (reference sequence). The CDR3 totals 17 residues. The CDR3 DNA reads TGTGCCAGCAGTCTAGGGGGGACGGTATGGAGGGCGGATGAAGCTTTCTTT. Translating it yields CASSLGGTVWRADEAFF.

The chain couples TRBV25-1 to TRBJ1-1; 9 nucleotides match TRBD1. V gave up 8 bases and J gave up 4 bases; unmatched junction bases: 2. Germline assignment: CDR1 MGHDK and CDR2 SYGVNS. This CDR3 is built from 12 residues. CDR3 in DNA: TGTGCCAGCGGGACAGGGCCCACTGAAGCTTTCTTT. Protein product: CASGTGPTEAFF.

This clone was recorded only once. The J gene is TRBJ1-2, the V gene TRBV6-1; D is possibly TRBD1 (5 bases). Per germline, CDR1 MNHNS and CDR2 SASEGT. There are 17 residues in the CDR3. Trimming removed 2 bases from V and 3 bases from J, with 19 bases in between. The CDR3 nucleotides read TGTGCCAGCAGTGAATCAATCGGGGAGGGGAATTACTATGGCTACACCTTC. Protein: CASSESIGEGNYYGYTF.

This clone appeared a single time. This sequence joins TRBV7-9 and TRBJ1-2; unclear D gene. From germline, CDR1 is SEHNR and CDR2 FQNEAQ (reference sequence). This CDR3 has 11 amino acids. V was clipped by 2 bases and J by 5 bases, with 3 bases between them. CDR3 loop: CASSLLYGYTF. The CDR3 bases are TGTGCCAGCAGCTTACTTTATGGCTACACCTTC.